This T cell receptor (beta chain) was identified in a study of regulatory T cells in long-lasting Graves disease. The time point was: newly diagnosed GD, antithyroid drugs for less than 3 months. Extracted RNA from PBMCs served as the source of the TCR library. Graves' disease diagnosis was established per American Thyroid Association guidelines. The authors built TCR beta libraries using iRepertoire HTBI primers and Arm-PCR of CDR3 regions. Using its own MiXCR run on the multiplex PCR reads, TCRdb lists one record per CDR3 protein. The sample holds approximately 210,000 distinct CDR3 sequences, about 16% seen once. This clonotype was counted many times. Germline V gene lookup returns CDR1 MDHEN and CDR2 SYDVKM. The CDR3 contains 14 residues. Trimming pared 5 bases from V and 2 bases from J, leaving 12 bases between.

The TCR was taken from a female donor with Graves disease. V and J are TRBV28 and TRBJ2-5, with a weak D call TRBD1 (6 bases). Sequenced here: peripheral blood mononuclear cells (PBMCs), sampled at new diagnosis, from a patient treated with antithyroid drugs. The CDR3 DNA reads TGTGCCAGCAGTACAGGGATCGGGCAAGAGACCCAGTACTTC. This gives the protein CASSTGIGQETQYF.